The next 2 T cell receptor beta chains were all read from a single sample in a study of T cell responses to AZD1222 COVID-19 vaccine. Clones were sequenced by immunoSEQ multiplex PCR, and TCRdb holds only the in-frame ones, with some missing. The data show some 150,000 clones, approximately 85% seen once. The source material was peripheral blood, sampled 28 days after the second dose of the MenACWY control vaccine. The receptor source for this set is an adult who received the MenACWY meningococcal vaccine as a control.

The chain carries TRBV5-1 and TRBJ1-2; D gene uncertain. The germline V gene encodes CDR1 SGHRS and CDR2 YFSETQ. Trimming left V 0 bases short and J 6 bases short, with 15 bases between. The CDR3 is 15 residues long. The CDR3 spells CASSLDAPSLDGYTF. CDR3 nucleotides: TGCGCCAGCAGCTTGGACGCGCCAAGCCTGGATGGCTACACCTTC.

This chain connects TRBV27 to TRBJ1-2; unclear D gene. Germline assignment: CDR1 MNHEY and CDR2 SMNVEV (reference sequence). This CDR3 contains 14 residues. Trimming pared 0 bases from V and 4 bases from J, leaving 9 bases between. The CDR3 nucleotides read TGTGCCAGCAGTTTATCGGGAGGGTCCTATGGCTACACCTTC. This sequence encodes CASSLSGGSYGYTF.